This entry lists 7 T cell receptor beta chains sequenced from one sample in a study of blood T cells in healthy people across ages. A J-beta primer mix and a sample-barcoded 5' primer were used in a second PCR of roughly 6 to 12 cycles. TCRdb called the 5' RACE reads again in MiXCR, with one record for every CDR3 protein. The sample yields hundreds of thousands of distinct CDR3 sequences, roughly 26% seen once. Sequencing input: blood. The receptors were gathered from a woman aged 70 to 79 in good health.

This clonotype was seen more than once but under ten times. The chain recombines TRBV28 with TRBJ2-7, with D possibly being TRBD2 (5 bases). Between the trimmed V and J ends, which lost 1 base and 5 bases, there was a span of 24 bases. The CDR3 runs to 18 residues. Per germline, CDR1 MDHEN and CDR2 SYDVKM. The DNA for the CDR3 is TGTGCCAGCAGTTTATACCTTCCCGGAGGCCTACTCAAGGACGAGCAGTACTTC. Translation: CASSLYLPGGLLKDEQYF.

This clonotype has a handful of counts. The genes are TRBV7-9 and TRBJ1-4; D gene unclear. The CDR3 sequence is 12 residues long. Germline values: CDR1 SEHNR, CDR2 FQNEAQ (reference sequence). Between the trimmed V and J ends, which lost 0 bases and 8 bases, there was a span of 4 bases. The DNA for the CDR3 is TGTGCCAGCAGCTTAGCGTCCGAAAAACTGTTTTTT. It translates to CASSLASEKLFF.

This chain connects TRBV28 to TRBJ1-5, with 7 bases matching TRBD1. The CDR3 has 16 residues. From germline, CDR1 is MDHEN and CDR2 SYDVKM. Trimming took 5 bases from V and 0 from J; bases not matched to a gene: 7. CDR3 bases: TGTGCCAGCAGTCCGGGACAGCTGTTTAGCAATCAGCCCCAGCATTTT. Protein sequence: CASSPGQLFSNQPQHF.

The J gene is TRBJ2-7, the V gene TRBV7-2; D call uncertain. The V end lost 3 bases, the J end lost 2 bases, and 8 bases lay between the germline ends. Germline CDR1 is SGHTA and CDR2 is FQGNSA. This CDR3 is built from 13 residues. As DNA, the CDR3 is TGTGCCAGCAGCTTCTCCAAAACCTACGAGCAGTACTTC. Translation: CASSFSKTYEQYF.

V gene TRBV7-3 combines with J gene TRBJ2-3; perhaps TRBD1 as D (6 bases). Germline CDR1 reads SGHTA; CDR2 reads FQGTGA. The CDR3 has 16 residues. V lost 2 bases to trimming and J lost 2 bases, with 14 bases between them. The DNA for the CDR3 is TGTGCCAGCAGCTTAGGGACAAAAGCCACCACAGATACGCAGTATTTT. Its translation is CASSLGTKATTDTQYF.

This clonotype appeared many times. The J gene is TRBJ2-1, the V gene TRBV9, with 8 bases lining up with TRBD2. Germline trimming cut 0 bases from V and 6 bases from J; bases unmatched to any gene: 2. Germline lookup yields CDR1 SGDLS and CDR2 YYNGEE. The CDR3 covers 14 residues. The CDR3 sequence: CASSVAGGSNEQFF. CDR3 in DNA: TGTGCCAGCAGCGTAGCGGGAGGGTCCAATGAGCAGTTCTTC.

The CDR3 region is CASSSLTYETQYF. The CDR3 DNA is TGTGCCAGCAGCTCCCTCACGTATGAGACCCAGTACTTC. The chain employs TRBV7-2 and TRBJ2-5; no firm D call. The CDR3 is 13 amino acids. Germline CDR1 SGHTA, CDR2 FQGNSA. Trimming took 4 bases from V and 5 from J, leaving 11 bases between them.